This is a list of T cell receptor beta chains from one sample in a study of blood T cell repertoires in COVID-19. Profiled with immunoSEQ multiplex PCR; TCRdb holds only in-frame clones, not every one. The table has about 260,000 clones, about 85% seen once; the top ten hold around 4.2%. The sample was peripheral blood. These receptors were taken from a man aged 60 to 69 with acute or convalescent COVID-19. The CDR3 runs from the conserved cysteine through the conserved F or W. D genes are given only for firm matches. Some rows have no size entry. The others give once, few or many, or a class for an expanded clone.

>.|TRBV11-2|.|TRBJ2-5
TGTGCCAGCAGCTTAGACAGGGCTGAGACCCAGTACTTC
CASSLDRAETQYF
>once|TRBV28|TRBD2|TRBJ2-2
TGTGCCAGCAGTCGACTAGCGGGCCGGGGGAACACCGGGGAGCTGTTTTTT
CASSRLAGRGNTGELFF
>.|TRBV7-9|.|TRBJ1-4
TGTGCCAGCAGCTTAGCGCTCACCGTAGTTGCTAATGAAAAACTGTTTTTT
CASSLALTVVANEKLFF
>.|TRBV7-9|.|TRBJ1-2
TGTGCCAGCAGCCACCTGGGAGGGGAAGAGGAAGGCTACACCTTC
CASSHLGGEEEGYTF
>.|TRBV27|TRBD1|TRBJ1-5
TGTGCCAGCAGTCCCCGGACAGGGGGCTTGGGCAATCAGCCCCAGCATTTT
CASSPRTGGLGNQPQHF
>.|TRBV12-5|.|TRBJ2-1
TGTGCTAGTGGTTGGGGGCGGGCAGAGCAGTTCTTC
CASGWGRAEQFF
>.|TRBV28|.|TRBJ1-6
TGTGCCAGCAGTTTGCCCAAATCGAGTTTTAATTCACCCCTCCACTTT
CASSLPKSSFNSPLHF
>once|TRBV4-2|.|TRBJ1-5
TGTGCCAGCAGCCAAGCCGGGGGAGGGCAGCCCCAGCATTTT
CASSQAGGGQPQHF
>few|TRBV10-3|.|TRBJ1-1
TGTGCCATCAGTGAGTCAGGGGGTAGGGTTGGAGCTTTCTTT
CAISESGGRVGAFF
>.|TRBV3-1/TRBV3-2|.|TRBJ1-3
TGTGCCAGCAGCCAAGACCTGCGGGGAAACACCATATATTTT
CASSQDLRGNTIYF
>.|TRBV30|TRBD1|TRBJ1-2
TGTGCCTACGGACAGGGGAACTATGGCTACACCTTC
CAYGQGNYGYTF
>.|TRBV10-1|.|TRBJ2-3
TGCGCCAGCAGTGAGGGCCCTAGCCCCACAGATACGCAGTATTTT
CASSEGPSPTDTQYF
>.|TRBV28|.|TRBJ2-7
TGTGCCAGCAGTAGTGGACAGAAGTACGAGCAGTACTTC
CASSSGQKYEQYF
>.|TRBV19|TRBD2|TRBJ2-7
TGTGCCAGTAGTCAAGGTAGCGGGGTTCACTACGAGCAGTACTTC
CASSQGSGVHYEQYF
>.|TRBV9|.|TRBJ2-7
TGTGCCAGCAGCGCGGGTCTAGCCCTCCTGCCCCACGAGCAGTACTTC
CASSAGLALLPHEQYF
>.|TRBV2|.|TRBJ1-5
TGTGCCAGCAGTGTGAGGATGGTTGTTGAGCCCCAGCATTTT
CASSVRMVVEPQHF
>.|TRBV3-1/TRBV3-2|TRBD2|TRBJ2-7
TGTGCCAGCAGCCAACCGGGACTAGCGGTCTACGAGCAGTACTTC
CASSQPGLAVYEQYF
>.|TRBV5-6|TRBD1|TRBJ2-7
TGTGCCAGCAGCTTGAGACAGGGCTACTCCTACGAGCAGTACTTC
CASSLRQGYSYEQYF
>.|TRBV12-3/TRBV12-4|.|TRBJ2-7
TGTGCCAGCAGTTTAGAGGCAGGGCTAAAGCAGTACTTC
CASSLEAGLKQYF
>few|TRBV7-3|.|TRBJ2-5
TGTGCCAGCAGCTTAACGGGCAGGGGAGAAGAGACCCAGTACTTC
CASSLTGRGEETQYF
>.|TRBV7-2|TRBD2|TRBJ2-7
TGTGCCAGCAGCCTAGTGGGGCAGCGGGGTATCGAGCAGTACTTC
CASSLVGQRGIEQYF
>.|TRBV19|TRBD2|TRBJ2-4
TGTGCCAGTAGCGGGGCTAGCGGCGACATTCAGTACTTC
CASSGASGDIQYF
>.|TRBV4-3|.|TRBJ2-1
TGCGCCAGCAGCCAGGACGGGCTAGCCCAGTTCTTC
CASSQDGLAQFF
>.|TRBV9|TRBD1|TRBJ1-1
TGTGCCAGCAGCGGACAGGGGCGCCGCCACACTGAAGCTTTCTTT
CASSGQGRRHTEAFF
>.|TRBV7-3|TRBD1|TRBJ2-2
TGTGCCAGCAGCTCAGCCTTGACAGGGGTTACCGGGGAGCTGTTTTTT
CASSSALTGVTGELFF
>.|TRBV6-4|TRBD2|TRBJ2-1
TGTGCCAGCATAGGACCGGGGGGGAATGAGCAGTTCTTC
CASIGPGGNEQFF
>.|TRBV13|.|TRBJ1-1
TGTGCCAGCAGCCGGGACACTGAAGCTTTCTTT
CASSRDTEAFF